This entry features one TCR beta chain sequence. An end of the junction differs from the germline gene, which may be a read error. The same CDR3 arises from other DNA sequences in this sample as well. TCRdb's table, derived via immunoSEQ multiplex PCR, lists solely in-frame clones and lacks some. The sample lists 250,000 to 400,000 clones; roughly 88% were seen once. This record comes from a study of blood T cell repertoires in COVID-19. The CDR3 totals 14 residues. Germline V lookup: CDR1 SGHRS, CDR2 YFSETQ. This chain connects TRBV5-1 to TRBJ2-5; 7 bases align to TRBD2. The source is a young woman with COVID-19, enrolled during active disease. The sequencing sample was made of peripheral blood. Written as DNA, the CDR3 is TGTGCCAGCAGCCTGTCCGGGACTATAGAGACCCAGTACTTC. Its translation: CASSLSGTIETQYF.